The clone carrying this T cell receptor beta chain was observed a few times. These data come from a study of blood T cell repertoires in COVID-19. At the level of the study: Sample material is recorded as cDNA or gDNA derived from T cells, B-cell-depleted T cells, or PBMCs.

The germline CDR1 and CDR2 sequences are SGHNT and YENEEA. There are 16 residues in the CDR3. The V gene end was trimmed by 5 bases and the J gene end by 2 bases; junction bases not matched to a gene: 10. As processed by the authors: Estimation of nucleated cell counts was performed using reference gene primer amplification. Generated by immunoSEQ multiplex PCR, the TCRdb table keeps only in-frame clones and is missing some. V, J and clone size are those of that table, while D and trimming were read from the DNA. There are 250,000 to 300,000 clones in the sample; roughly nine tenths occur only once, and less than 4% lies in the top ten.

This TCR was sampled from a man younger than 30 with active or convalescent COVID-19. Specimen: peripheral blood. The chain combines TRBV11-3 with TRBJ2-5; 8 positions match TRBD2. The CDR3 here is CASSHWRTGGQETQYF. The DNA of the CDR3 is TGTGCCAGCAGCCACTGGCGCACGGGAGGGCAAGAGACCCAGTACTTC.